This T cell receptor beta chain is drawn from a study of blood T cell repertoires in COVID-19. Study overall: The United States, Italy and Spain provided the acute and convalescent COVID-19 samples. Sources were T cells, B-cell-depleted T cells, or PBMCs; the material itself was cDNA or gDNA.

Sequenced by immunoSEQ multiplex PCR; TCRdb stores in-frame clones only, minus some. This table has 150,000 to 200,000 clones, 85% to 90% appearing once. Seattle participants joined during active infection and were tracked over time. This CDR3 comprises 14 residues. Unmatched junction bases numbered 9, after V lost 10 bases and J lost 5 bases. Germline CDR1 reads ENHRY; CDR2 reads SYGVKD. This clone was picked up a small number of times. The sample comprised peripheral blood. The TCR sequence derives from a man between 60 and 70 years old with COVID-19, enrolled during active disease. This chain connects TRBV10-3 to TRBJ2-2; 8 nucleotides match TRBD2. The CDR3 sequence is CATSGASGTGELFF. CDR3 nucleotide sequence: TGTGCCACTTCTGGGGCTAGCGGGACCGGGGAGCTGTTTTTT.